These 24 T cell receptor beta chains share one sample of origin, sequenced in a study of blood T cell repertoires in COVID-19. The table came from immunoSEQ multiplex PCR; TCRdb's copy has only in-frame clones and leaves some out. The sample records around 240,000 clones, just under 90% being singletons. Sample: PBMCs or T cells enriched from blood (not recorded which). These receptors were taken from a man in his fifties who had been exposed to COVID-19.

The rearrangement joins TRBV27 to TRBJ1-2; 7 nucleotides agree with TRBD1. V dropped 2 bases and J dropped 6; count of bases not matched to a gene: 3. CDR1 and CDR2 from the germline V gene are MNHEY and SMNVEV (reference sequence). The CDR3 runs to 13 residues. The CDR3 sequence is CASSLGQGDGYTF. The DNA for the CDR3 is TGTGCCAGCAGTTTAGGGCAGGGGGATGGCTACACCTTC.

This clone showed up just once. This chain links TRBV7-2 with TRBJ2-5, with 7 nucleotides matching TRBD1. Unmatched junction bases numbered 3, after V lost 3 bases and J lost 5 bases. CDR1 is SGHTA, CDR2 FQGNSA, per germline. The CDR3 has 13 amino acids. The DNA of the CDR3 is TGTGCCAGCAGCTTTGGCAGGGGGGAGACCCAGTACTTC. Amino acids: CASSFGRGETQYF.

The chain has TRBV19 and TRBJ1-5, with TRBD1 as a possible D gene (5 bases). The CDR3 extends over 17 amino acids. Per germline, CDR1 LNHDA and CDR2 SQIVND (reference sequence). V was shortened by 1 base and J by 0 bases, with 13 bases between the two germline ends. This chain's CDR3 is CASSIVPTDYSNQPQHF. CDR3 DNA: TGTGCCAGTAGTATAGTTCCGACAGATTATAGCAATCAGCCCCAGCATTTT.

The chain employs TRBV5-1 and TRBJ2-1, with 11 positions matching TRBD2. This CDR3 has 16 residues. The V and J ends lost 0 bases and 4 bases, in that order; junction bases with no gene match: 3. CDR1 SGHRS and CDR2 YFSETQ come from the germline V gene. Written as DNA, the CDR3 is TGCGCCAGCAGCTTGGCCGGGACTAGCGGTTACAATGAGCAGTTCTTC. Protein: CASSLAGTSGYNEQFF.

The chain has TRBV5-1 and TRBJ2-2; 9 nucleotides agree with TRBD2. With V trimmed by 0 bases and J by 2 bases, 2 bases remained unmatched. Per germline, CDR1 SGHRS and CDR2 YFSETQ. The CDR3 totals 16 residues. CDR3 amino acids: CASSLASGTNTGELFF. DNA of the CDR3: TGCGCCAGCAGCTTGGCTAGCGGGACCAACACCGGGGAGCTGTTTTTT.

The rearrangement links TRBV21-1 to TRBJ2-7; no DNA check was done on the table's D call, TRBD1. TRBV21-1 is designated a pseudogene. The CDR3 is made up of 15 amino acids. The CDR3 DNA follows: TGTGCCAGCAGCAAAGGTCAGGGGGCCGATTACGAGCAGTACTTC. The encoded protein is CASSKGQGADYEQYF.

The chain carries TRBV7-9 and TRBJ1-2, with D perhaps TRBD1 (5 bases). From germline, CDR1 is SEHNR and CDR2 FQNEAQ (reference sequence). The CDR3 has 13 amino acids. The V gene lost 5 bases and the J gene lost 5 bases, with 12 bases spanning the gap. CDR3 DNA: TGTGCCAGCAGCCTCCCGGGGGGGTATGGCTACACCTTC. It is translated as CASSLPGGYGYTF.

CDR3 nucleotide sequence: TGTGCCAGCTCAGTACAGAACAATCAGCCCCAGCATTTT. Its protein is CASSVQNNQPQHF. This chain connects TRBV18 to TRBJ1-5; D gene ambiguous. The CDR3 extends over 13 amino acids. Germline assignment: CDR1 KGHSH and CDR2 LQKENI. Trimming pared 5 bases from V and 3 bases from J, leaving 8 bases between. Full variable domain (outside the CDR3, taken from reference TRBV18 and TRBJ1-5): NAGVMQNPRHLVRRRGQEARLRCSPMKGHSHVYWYRQLPEEGLKFMVYLQKENIIDESGMPKERFSAEFPKEGPSILRIQQVVRGDSAAYFCASSVQNNQPQHFGDGTRLSIL.

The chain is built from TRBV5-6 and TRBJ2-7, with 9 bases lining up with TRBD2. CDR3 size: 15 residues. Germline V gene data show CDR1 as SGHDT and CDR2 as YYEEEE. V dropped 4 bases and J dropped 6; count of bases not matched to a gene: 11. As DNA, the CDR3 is TGTGCCAGCAGCCCCGTAGCGGGAGCGGGTGTCGAGCAGTACGTC. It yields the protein CASSPVAGAGVEQYV.

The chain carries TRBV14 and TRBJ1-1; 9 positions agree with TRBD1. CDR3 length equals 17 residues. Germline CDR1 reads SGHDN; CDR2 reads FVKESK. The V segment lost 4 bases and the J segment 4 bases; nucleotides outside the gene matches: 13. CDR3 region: CASSPHAGTGLGTEAFF. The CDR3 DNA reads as TGTGCCAGCAGCCCCCACGCGGGGACAGGGTTAGGCACTGAAGCTTTCTTT.

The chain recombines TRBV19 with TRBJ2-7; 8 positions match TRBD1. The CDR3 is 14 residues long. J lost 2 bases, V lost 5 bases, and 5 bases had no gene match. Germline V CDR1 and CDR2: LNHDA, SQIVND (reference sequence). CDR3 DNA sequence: TGTGCCAGTAGTTTCGGGACAGGAACCTACGAGCAGTACTTC. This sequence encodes CASSFGTGTYEQYF.

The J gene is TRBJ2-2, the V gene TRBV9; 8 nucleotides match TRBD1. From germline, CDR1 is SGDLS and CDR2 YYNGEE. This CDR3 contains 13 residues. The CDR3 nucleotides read TGTGCGGCGGGGACAGGGAACACCGGGGAGCTGTTTTTT. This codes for CAAGTGNTGELFF.

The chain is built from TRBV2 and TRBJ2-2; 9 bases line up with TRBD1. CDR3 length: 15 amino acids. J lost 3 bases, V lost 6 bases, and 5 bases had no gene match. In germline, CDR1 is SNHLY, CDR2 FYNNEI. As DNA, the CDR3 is TGTGCCAGCAGCCGGGACAGGGTCTACACCGGGGAGCTGTTTTTT. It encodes CASSRDRVYTGELFF.

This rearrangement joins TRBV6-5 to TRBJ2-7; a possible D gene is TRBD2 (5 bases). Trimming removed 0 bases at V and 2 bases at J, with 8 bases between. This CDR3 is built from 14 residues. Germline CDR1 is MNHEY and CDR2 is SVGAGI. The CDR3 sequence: CASSYSGEPYEQYF. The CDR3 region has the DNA TGTGCCAGCAGTTACTCTGGGGAGCCCTACGAGCAGTACTTC.

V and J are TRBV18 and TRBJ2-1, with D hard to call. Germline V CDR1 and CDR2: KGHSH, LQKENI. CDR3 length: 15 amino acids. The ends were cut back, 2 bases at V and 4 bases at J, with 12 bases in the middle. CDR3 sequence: CASSPGVVGYNEQFF. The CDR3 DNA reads TGTGCCAGCTCACCAGGAGTGGTTGGGTACAATGAGCAGTTCTTC.

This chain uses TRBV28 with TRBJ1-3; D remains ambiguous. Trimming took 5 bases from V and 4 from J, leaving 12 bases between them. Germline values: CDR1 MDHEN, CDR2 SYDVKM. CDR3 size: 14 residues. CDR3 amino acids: CASSPGSAGNTIYF. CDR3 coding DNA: TGTGCCAGCAGTCCCGGGTCAGCCGGAAACACCATATATTTT.

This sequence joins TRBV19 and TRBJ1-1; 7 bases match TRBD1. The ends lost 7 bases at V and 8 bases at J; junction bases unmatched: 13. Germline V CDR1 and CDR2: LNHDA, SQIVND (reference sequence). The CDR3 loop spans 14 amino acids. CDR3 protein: CASTRIGTAQEAFF. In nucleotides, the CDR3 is TGTGCCAGTACCAGAATCGGGACAGCGCAGGAAGCTTTCTTT.

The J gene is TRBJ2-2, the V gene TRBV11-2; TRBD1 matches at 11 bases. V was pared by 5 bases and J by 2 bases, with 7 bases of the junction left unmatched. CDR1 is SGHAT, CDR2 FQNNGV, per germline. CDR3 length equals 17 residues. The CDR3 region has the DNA TGTGCCAGCAGCGGGGACAGGGGGGTCCGTAACACCGGGGAGCTGTTTTTT. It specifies CASSGDRGVRNTGELFF. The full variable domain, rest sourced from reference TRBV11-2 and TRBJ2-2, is EAGVAQSPRYKIIEKRQSVAFWCNPISGHATLYWYQQILGQGPKLLIQFQNNGVVDDSQLPKDRFSAERLKGVDSTLKIQPAKLEDSAVYLCASSGDRGVRNTGELFFGEGSRLTVL.

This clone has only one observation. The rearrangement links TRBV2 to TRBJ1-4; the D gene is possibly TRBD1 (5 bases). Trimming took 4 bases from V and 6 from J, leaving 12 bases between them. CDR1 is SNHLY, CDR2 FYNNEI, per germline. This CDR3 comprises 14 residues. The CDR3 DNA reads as TGTGCCAGCAGTGCGGCGCGGGGCCATGAAAAACTGTTTTTT. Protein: CASSAARGHEKLFF.

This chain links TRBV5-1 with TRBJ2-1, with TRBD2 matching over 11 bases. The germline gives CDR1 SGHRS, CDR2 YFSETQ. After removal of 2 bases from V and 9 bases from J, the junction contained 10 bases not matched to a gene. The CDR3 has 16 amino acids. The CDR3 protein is CASSFPLAGVSSEQFF. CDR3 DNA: TGCGCCAGCAGCTTTCCACTAGCGGGAGTTTCTAGTGAGCAGTTCTTC. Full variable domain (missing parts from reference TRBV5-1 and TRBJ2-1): KAGVTQTPRYLIKTRGQQVTLSCSPISGHRSVSWYQQTPGQGLQFLFEYFSETQRNKGNFPGRFSGRQFSNSRSEMNVSTLELGDSALYLCASSFPLAGVSSEQFFGPGTRLTVL.

CDR3 nucleotide sequence: TGCGCCAGCAGCCCCCGGACTCAGAACACCGGGGAGCTGTTTTTT. It codes for CASSPRTQNTGELFF. The rearrangement uses TRBV5-1 and TRBJ2-2; maybe TRBD2 (5 bases). The CDR3 sequence is 15 residues long. The V gene lost 4 bases and the J gene lost 1 base, with 11 bases spanning the gap. The germline gives CDR1 SGHRS, CDR2 YFSETQ.

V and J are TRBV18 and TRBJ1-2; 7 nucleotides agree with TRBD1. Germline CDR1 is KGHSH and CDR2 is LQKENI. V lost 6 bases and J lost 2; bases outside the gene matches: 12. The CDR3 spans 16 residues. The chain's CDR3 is CASSPMSAGQNYGYTF. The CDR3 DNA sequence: TGTGCCAGCTCGCCTATGTCGGCGGGACAGAACTATGGCTACACCTTC.

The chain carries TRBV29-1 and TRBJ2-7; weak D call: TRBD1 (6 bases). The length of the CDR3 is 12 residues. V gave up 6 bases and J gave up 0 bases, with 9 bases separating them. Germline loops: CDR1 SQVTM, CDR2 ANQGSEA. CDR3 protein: CSVIQGSYEQYF. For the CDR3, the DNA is TGCAGCGTGATACAGGGCTCCTACGAGCAGTACTTC.

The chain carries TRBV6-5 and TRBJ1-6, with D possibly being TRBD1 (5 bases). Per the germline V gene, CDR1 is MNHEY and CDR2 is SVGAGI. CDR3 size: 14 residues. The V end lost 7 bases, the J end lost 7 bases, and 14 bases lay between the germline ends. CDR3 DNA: TGTGCCAGCACCAAAGACAGTATCAATTCACCCCTCCACTTT. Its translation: CASTKDSINSPLHF.